The rows below give T cell receptor beta chains drawn from one sample of a study of follicular helper T cells after annual influenza vaccination. Measured with immunoSEQ multiplex PCR; TCRdb has only the in-frame clones, and not every one. The sample contains around 10,000 clones, around 84% of which appear only once. Source: CXCR5- memory CD4+ T cells sorted from blood, taken on the day of influenza vaccination. These receptors originate from an adult who received the influenza vaccine. Both conserved end residues are part of each CDR3. Fields, in order: CDR3 protein, CDR3 DNA, J gene, D gene, V gene, clone size. The D gene is left open where the match is weak. Some rows have no size entry. The others give once, few or many, or a class for an expanded clone.

CASSEDNYGYTF | TGTGCCAGCAGTGAGGACAACTATGGCTACACCTTC | TRBJ1-2 | . | TRBV6-1 | .
CASSYGQGFGEKLFF | TGTGCCAGCAGCTACGGACAGGGGTTCGGTGAAAAACTGTTTTTT | TRBJ1-4 | TRBD1 | TRBV7-9 | few
CASSLDGGSRYYTF | TGCGCCAGCAGCTTGGATGGGGGTTCAAGGTACTACACCTTC | TRBJ1-2 | . | TRBV5-1 | .
CASSLRREGGYTF | TGTGCCAGCAGCTTGCGCAGGGAGGGCGGCTACACCTTC | TRBJ1-2 | . | TRBV5-5 | few
CASSLGHRGGPDTQYF | TGTGCCAGCAGCTTAGGCCACAGGGGCGGCCCAGATACGCAGTATTTT | TRBJ2-3 | TRBD1 | TRBV11-2 | .
CASTTRTRNEQFF | TGTGCCAGCACCACAAGAACCCGGAATGAGCAGTTCTTC | TRBJ2-1 | . | TRBV6-5 | .
CASSLEGLGGYTF | TGTGCCAGCAGCTTGGAGGGGCTGGGTGGCTACACCTTC | TRBJ1-2 | . | TRBV5-4 | .
CASSPPGQGSSYEQYF | TGTGCCAGCAGCCCCCCGGGACAGGGAAGCTCCTACGAGCAGTACTTC | TRBJ2-7 | TRBD1 | TRBV7-9 | .
CASSRGQFIYEQYF | TGTGCCAGCAGTAGGGGACAGTTCATCTACGAGCAGTACTTC | TRBJ2-7 | TRBD1 | TRBV6-5 | .
CASSQRTGNTGELFF | TGTGCCAGCAGCCAACGGACGGGGAACACCGGGGAGCTGTTTTTT | TRBJ2-2 | . | TRBV4-2 | few
CAWTVRRGSPLHF | TGTGCCTGGACTGTCAGGCGCGGCTCACCCCTCCACTTT | TRBJ1-6 | . | TRBV30 | .
CASSSDSNQPQHF | TGTGCCAGCAGTTCCGATAGCAATCAGCCCCAGCATTTT | TRBJ1-5 | . | TRBV6-5 | .
CASSIDWNTEAFF | TGTGCCAGTAGTATAGATTGGAACACTGAAGCTTTCTTT | TRBJ1-1 | . | TRBV19 | .
CASSLDPAGSYEQYF | TGTGCCAGCAGCTTAGATCCAGCGGGGAGCTACGAGCAGTACTTC | TRBJ2-7 | TRBD2 | TRBV7-8 | .
CASSEGDRYNYGYTF | TGTGCCAGCAGTGAAGGAGACAGATACAACTATGGCTACACCTTC | TRBJ1-2 | . | TRBV6-1 | .
CASSFSSSGEQFF | TGTGCCAGCAGCTTCAGCAGTAGCGGTGAGCAGTTCTTC | TRBJ2-1 | . | TRBV11-3 | .
CASSLRLNQKTNEQFF | TGCGCCAGCAGCCTAAGACTAAACCAAAAAACAAATGAGCAGTTCTTC | TRBJ2-1 | . | TRBV4-1 | .
CASSFSRYQGTEAFF | TGTGCCAGCAGCTTTAGCAGGTATCAGGGCACTGAAGCTTTCTTT | TRBJ1-1 | . | TRBV7-9 | few
CASSQGVANEKLFF | TGTGCCAGCAGCCAAGGGGTAGCTAATGAAAAACTGTTTTTT | TRBJ1-4 | . | TRBV7-2 | .
CAWAGPQRDTQYF | TGTGCCTGGGCCGGTCCCCAGAGGGATACGCAGTATTTT | TRBJ2-3 | . | TRBV30 | .
CASRPGQGFHEQYF | TGTGCCAGCAGGCCGGGACAGGGGTTCCACGAGCAGTACTTC | TRBJ2-7 | TRBD1 | TRBV2 | .
CASSWTSGLRRGNEQFF | TGTGCCAGCAGTTGGACCTCGGGACTGAGAAGGGGCAATGAGCAGTTCTTC | TRBJ2-1 | . | TRBV28 | .
CASIRDGYSTDTQYF | TGTGCCAGCATCCGGGACGGCTATAGCACAGATACGCAGTATTTT | TRBJ2-3 | . | TRBV11-2 | .
CAWGDTGASNEKLFF | TGTGCCTGGGGTGATACTGGGGCCTCTAATGAAAAACTGTTTTTT | TRBJ1-4 | . | TRBV30 | .
CASSSSLGEGDTQYF | TGTGCCAGCAGTTCGTCACTAGGTGAAGGAGATACGCAGTATTTT | TRBJ2-3 | . | TRBV6-5 | .
CASWRGGGAWQVVF | TGTGCCAGTTGGCGCGGCGGGGGGGCCTGGCAGGTGGTCTTC | TRBJ2-1 | TRBD2 | TRBV19 | .
CASSQGGYGYTF | TGTGCCAGCAGTCAAGGGGGTTATGGCTACACCTTC | TRBJ1-2 | . | TRBV28 | .
CASSRSGSGFDYGYTF | TGCGCCAGCAGCCGATCCGGGTCAGGCTTTGACTATGGCTACACCTTC | TRBJ1-2 | . | TRBV4-3 | once
CASSVRQGAGELFF | TGTGCCAGCAGTGTGCGTCAAGGGGCCGGGGAGCTGTTTTTT | TRBJ2-2 | . | TRBV6-1 | few
CASSFRQGNTEAFF | TGTGCCAGCAGTTTCCGACAGGGGAACACTGAAGCTTTCTTT | TRBJ1-1 | TRBD1 | TRBV6-6 | .
CASSSGTGRGSQPQHF | TGTGCCAGCAGCTCAGGGACAGGGAGGGGAAGTCAGCCCCAGCATTTT | TRBJ1-5 | TRBD1 | TRBV7-2 | once
CASSRGTGGINTGELFF | TGTGCCAGTAGCAGAGGGACAGGGGGCATCAACACCGGGGAGCTGTTTTTT | TRBJ2-2 | TRBD1 | TRBV19 | .
CASSLTGSNEKLFF | TGTGCCAGCAGTTTAACCGGGTCTAATGAAAAACTGTTTTTT | TRBJ1-4 | . | TRBV28 | .
CASGLGQGAHTEAFF | TGTGCTAGTGGTTTGGGGCAGGGGGCGCACACTGAAGCTTTCTTT | TRBJ1-1 | TRBD1 | TRBV12-5 | .
CASSFGQGADTQYF | TGCGCCAGCAGCTTCGGACAGGGGGCAGATACGCAGTATTTT | TRBJ2-3 | TRBD1 | TRBV5-1 | .
CASRRTGGFEQPQHF | TGTGCCAGCAGGAGGACAGGGGGCTTTGAACAGCCCCAGCATTTT | TRBJ1-5 | TRBD1 | TRBV28 | .
CASSLDQTGELFF | TGTGCCAGCAGCTTAGATCAGACCGGGGAGCTGTTTTTT | TRBJ2-2 | . | TRBV11-2 | few
CASSLGVGNEKLFF | TGTGCCAGCTCACTGGGGGTTGGTAATGAAAAACTGTTTTTT | TRBJ1-4 | . | TRBV18 | .
CAIKGQGRDQPQHF | TGTGCCATCAAGGGGCAGGGACGGGATCAGCCCCAGCATTTT | TRBJ1-5 | . | TRBV10-3 | .
CASSRTGPPYEQYF | TGTGCCAGCAGCCGGACAGGGCCTCCCTACGAGCAGTACTTC | TRBJ2-7 | TRBD1 | TRBV25-1 | .
CASSPGLTNAYEQYF | TGTGCCAGCAGCCCGGGACTTACGAATGCCTACGAGCAGTACTTC | TRBJ2-7 | . | TRBV5-5 | .
CSVVPGGLTDTQYF | TGCAGCGTTGTCCCGGGAGGGCTCACAGATACGCAGTATTTT | TRBJ2-3 | TRBD2 | TRBV29-1 | .
CASSIWSWGGSQETQYF | TGTGCCAGTAGTATTTGGTCTTGGGGGGGCTCTCAAGAGACCCAGTACTTC | TRBJ2-5 | . | TRBV19 | .
CASSQDHQPTTPLHF | TGTGCCAGCAGCCAAGATCACCAGCCTACGACACCCCTCCACTTT | TRBJ1-6 | . | TRBV14 | .
CAWRTSGSSDTQYF | TGTGCCTGGCGGACTAGCGGGAGCTCAGATACGCAGTATTTT | TRBJ2-3 | TRBD2 | TRBV30 | .
CASSQDRDTEAFF | TGCGCCAGCAGCCAAGACAGGGACACTGAAGCTTTCTTT | TRBJ1-1 | . | TRBV4-1 | .
CASSLSPRTGNTIYF | TGTGCCAGCAGCTTGAGCCCGAGGACTGGAAACACCATATATTTT | TRBJ1-3 | . | TRBV5-5 | .
CASSYSNTQGGEAFF | TGTGCCAGCAGTTACTCGAACACGCAGGGTGGGGAAGCTTTCTTT | TRBJ1-1 | . | TRBV6-6 | .
CASSMKAALYNEQFF | TGTGCCAGTAGTATGAAAGCGGCGTTATACAATGAGCAGTTCTTC | TRBJ2-1 | . | TRBV19 | .